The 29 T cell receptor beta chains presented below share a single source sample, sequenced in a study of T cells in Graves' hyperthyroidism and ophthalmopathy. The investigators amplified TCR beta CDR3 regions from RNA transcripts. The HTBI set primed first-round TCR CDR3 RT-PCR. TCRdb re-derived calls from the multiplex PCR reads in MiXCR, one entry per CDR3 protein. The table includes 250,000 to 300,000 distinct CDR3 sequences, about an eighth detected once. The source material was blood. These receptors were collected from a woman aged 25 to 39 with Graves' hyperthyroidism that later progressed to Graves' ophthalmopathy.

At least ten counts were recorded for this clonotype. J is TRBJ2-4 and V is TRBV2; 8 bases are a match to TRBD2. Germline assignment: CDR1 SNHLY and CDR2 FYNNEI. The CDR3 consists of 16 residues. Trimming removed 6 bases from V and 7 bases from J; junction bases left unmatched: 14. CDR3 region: CASSEKTGLGANIQYF. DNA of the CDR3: TGTGCCAGCAGCGAGAAAACGGGACTAGGGGCGAACATTCAGTACTTC.

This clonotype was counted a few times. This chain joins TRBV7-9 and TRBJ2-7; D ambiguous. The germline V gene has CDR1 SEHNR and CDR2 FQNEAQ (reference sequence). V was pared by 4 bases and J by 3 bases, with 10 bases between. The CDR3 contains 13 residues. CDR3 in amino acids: CASSSAARYEQYF. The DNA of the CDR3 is TGTGCCAGCAGCTCAGCTGCCCGCTACGAGCAGTACTTC.

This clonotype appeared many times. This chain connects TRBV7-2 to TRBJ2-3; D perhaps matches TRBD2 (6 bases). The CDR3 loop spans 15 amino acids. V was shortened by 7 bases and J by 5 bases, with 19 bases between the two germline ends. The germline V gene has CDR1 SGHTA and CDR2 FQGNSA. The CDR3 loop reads CASTLEDYWGDTQYF. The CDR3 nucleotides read TGTGCCAGCACCCTCGAGGACTACTGGGGAGATACGCAGTATTTT.

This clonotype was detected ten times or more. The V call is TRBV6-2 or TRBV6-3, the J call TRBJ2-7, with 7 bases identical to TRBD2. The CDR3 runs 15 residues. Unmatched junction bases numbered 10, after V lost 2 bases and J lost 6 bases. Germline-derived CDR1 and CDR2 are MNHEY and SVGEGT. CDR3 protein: CASSYNRGSPSEQYF. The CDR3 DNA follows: TGTGCCAGCAGTTACAACCGCGGGAGCCCCTCCGAGCAGTACTTC.

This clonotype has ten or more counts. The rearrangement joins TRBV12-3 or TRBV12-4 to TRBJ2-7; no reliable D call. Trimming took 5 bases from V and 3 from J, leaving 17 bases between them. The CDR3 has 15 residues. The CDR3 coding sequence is TGTGCCAGCAGTGGCAATTCGGGTCGGGTCTACGAGCAGTACTTC. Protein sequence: CASSGNSGRVYEQYF.

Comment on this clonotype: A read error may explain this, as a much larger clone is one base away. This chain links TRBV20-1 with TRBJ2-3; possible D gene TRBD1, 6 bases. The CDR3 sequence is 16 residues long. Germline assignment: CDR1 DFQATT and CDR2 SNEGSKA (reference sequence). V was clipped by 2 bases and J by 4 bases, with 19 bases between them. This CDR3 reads CSARTLQGVRSDTQYF. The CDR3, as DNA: TGCAGTGCTAGAACACTACAGGGAGTTCGGTCAGATACGCAGTATTTT.

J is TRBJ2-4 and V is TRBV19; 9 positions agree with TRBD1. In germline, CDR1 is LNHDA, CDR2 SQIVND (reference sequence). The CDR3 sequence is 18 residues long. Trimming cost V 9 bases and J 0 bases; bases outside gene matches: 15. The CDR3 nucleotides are TGTGCCAGAACAGCGGAGACAGGGGGATACCTAGCCAAAAACATTCAGTACTTC. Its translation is CARTAETGGYLAKNIQYF.

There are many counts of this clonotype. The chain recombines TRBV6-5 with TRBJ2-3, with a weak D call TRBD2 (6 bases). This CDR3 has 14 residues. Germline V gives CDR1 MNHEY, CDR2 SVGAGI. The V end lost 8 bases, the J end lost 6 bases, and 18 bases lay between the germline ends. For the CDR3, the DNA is TGTGCCAGCCCTCAGGAGGGATTGGTGGATACGCAGTATTTT. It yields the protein CASPQEGLVDTQYF.

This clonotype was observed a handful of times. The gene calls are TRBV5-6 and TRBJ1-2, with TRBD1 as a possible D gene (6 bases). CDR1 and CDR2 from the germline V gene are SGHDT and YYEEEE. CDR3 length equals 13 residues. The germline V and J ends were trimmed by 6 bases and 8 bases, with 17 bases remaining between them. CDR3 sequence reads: CASTPGGGGGYTF. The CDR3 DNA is TGTGCCAGCACCCCCGGGGGGGGCGGGGGCTACACCTTC.

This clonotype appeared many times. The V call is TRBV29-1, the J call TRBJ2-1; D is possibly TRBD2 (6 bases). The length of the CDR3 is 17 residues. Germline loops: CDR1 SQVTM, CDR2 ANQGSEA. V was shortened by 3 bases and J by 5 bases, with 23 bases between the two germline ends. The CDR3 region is CSVDWWVADLRDNEQFF. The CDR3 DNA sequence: TGCAGCGTTGACTGGTGGGTAGCGGACCTCAGGGACAATGAGCAGTTCTTC.

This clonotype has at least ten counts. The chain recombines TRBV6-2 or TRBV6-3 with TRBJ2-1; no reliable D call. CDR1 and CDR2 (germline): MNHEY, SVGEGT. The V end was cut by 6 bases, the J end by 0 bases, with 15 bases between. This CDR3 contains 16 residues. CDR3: CASRSTFPGSYNEQFF. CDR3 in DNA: TGTGCCAGCAGGAGTACCTTCCCGGGCTCCTACAATGAGCAGTTCTTC.

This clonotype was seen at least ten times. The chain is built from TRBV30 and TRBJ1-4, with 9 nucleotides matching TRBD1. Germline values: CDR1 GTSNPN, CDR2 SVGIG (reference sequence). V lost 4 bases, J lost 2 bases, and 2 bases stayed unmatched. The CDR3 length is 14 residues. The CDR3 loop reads CAWTGTGTNEKLFF. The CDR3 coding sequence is TGTGCCTGGACTGGGACAGGGACTAATGAAAAACTGTTTTTT.

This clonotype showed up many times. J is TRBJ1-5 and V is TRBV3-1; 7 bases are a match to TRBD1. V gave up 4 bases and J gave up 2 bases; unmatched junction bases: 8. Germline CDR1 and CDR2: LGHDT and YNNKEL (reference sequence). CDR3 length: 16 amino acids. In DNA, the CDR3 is TGTGCCAGCAGCCTCTCTTCTACAGGGGGCAATCAGCCCCAGCATTTT. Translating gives CASSLSSTGGNQPQHF.

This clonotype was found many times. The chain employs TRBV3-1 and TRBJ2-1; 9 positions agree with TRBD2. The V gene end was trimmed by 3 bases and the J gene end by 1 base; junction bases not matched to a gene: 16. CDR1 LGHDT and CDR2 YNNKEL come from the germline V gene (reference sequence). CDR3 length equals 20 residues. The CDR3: CASSHRLPGLAGGSYNEQFF. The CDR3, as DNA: TGTGCCAGCAGCCACCGACTACCGGGACTAGCAGGAGGGTCCTACAATGAGCAGTTCTTC.

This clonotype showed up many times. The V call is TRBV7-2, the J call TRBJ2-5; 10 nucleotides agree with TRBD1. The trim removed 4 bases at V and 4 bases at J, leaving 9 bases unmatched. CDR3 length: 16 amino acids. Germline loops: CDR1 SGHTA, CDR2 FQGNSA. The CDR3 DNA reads TGTGCCAGCAGCTCCTATTCGACAGGGGGCGCAGAGACCCAGTACTTC. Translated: CASSSYSTGGAETQYF.

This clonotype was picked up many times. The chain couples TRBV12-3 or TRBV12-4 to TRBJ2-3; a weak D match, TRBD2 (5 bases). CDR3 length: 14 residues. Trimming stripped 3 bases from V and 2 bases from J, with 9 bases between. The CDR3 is CASSFGSPTDTQYF. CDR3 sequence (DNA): TGTGCCAGCAGTTTTGGGAGTCCCACAGATACGCAGTATTTT.

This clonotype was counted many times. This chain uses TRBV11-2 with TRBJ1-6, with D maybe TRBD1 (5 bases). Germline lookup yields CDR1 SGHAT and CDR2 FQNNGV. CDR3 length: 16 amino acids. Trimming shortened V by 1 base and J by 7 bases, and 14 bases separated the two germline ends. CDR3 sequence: CASSLGGGSGNSPLHF. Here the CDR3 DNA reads TGTGCCAGCAGCTTAGGGGGGGGTTCGGGGAATTCACCCCTCCACTTT. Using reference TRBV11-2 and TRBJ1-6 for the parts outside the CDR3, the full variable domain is EAGVAQSPRYKIIEKRQSVAFWCNPISGHATLYWYQQILGQGPKLLIQFQNNGVVDDSQLPKDRFSAERLKGVDSTLKIQPAKLEDSAVYLCASSLGGGSGNSPLHFGNGTRLTVT.

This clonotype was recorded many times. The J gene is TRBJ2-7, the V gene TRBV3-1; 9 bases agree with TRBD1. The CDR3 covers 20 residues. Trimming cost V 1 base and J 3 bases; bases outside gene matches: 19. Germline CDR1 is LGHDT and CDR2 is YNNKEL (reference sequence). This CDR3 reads CASSQGRTGVGLSNFYEQYF. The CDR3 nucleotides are TGTGCCAGCAGCCAAGGAAGGACAGGGGTGGGACTCTCCAACTTCTACGAGCAGTACTTC.

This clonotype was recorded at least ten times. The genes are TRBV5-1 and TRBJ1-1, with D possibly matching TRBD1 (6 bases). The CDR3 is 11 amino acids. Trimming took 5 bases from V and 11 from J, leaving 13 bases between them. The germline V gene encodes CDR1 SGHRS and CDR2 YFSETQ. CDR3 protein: CASRQGPRAFF. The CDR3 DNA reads TGCGCCAGCAGACAGGGTCCCCGGGCTTTCTTT.

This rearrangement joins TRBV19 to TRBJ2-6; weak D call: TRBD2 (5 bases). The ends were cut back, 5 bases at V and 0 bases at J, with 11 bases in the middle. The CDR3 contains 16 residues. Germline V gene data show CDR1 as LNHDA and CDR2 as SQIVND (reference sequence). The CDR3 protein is CASSPGLNSGANVLTF. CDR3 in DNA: TGTGCCAGTAGTCCCGGACTGAACTCTGGGGCCAACGTCCTGACTTTC.

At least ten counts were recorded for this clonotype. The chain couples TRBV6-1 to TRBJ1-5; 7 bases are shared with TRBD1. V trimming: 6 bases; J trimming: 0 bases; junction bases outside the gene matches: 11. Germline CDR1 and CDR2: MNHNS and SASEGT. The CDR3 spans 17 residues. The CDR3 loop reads CASRGLTGTASNQPQHF. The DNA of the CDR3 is TGTGCCAGCAGAGGTCTCACCGGGACAGCTAGCAATCAGCCCCAGCATTTT.

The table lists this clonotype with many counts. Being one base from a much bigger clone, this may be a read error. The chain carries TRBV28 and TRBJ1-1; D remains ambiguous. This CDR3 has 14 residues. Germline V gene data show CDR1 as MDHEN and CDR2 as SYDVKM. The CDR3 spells CASIETSMNTKAFF. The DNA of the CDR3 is TGTGCCAGCATTGAGACGTCCATGAACACTAAAGCTTTCTTT.

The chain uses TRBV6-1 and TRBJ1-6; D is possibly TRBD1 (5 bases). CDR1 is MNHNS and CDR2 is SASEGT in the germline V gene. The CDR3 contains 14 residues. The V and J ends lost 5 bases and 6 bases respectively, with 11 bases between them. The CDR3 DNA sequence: TGTGCCAGCAGTTTAGGGGACCTTAATTCACCCCTCCACTTT. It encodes CASSLGDLNSPLHF.

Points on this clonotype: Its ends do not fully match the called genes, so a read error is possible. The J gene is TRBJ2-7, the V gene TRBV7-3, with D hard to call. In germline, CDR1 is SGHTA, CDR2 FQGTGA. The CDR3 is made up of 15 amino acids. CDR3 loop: CASSLNLGPPYEQYF. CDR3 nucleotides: TGCGCCAGCAGCTTAAATCTGGGTCCACCCTACGAGCAGTACTTC.

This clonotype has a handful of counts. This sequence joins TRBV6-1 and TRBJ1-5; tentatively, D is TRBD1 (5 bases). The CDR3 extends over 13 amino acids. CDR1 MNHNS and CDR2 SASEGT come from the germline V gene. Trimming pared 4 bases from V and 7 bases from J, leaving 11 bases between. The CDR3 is CASSARRDQPQHF. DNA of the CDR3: TGTGCCAGCAGTGCCCGGAGGGACCAGCCCCAGCATTTT.

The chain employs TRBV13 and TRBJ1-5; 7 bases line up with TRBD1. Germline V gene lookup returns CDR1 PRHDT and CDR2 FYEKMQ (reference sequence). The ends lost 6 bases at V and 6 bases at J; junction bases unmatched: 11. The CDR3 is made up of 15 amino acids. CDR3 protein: CASSRTGVAFQPQHF. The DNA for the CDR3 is TGTGCCAGCAGTCGAACAGGGGTGGCGTTTCAGCCCCAGCATTTT.

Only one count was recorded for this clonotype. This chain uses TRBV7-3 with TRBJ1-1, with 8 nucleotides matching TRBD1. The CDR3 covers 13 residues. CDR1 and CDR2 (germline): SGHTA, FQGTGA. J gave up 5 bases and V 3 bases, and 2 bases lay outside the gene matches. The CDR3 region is CASSFRQGTEAFF. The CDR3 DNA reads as TGTGCCAGCAGCTTCCGACAGGGGACTGAAGCTTTCTTT.

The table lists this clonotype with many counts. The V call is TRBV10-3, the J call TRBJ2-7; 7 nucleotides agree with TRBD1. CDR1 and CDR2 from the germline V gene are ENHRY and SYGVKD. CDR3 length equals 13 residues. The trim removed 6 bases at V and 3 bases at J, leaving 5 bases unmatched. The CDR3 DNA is TGTGCCATCAGCCTGACAGGGAACTACGAGCAGTACTTC. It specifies CAISLTGNYEQYF.

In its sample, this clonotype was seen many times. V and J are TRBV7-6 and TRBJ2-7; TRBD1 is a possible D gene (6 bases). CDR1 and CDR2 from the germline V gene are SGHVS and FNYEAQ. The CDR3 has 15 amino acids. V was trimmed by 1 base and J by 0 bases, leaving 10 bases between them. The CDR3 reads CASSLGQVGSYEQYF. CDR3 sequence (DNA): TGTGCCAGCAGCTTAGGACAGGTGGGCTCCTACGAGCAGTACTTC.